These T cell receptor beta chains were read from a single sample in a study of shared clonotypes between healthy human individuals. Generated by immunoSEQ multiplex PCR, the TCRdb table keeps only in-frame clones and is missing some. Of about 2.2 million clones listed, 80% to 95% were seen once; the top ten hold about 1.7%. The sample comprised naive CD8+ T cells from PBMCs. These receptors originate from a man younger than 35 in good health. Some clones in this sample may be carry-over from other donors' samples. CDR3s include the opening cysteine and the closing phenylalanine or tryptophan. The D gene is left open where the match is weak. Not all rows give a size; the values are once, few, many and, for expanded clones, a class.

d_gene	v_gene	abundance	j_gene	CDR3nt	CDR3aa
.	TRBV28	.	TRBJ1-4	TGTGCCAGCAGACCCGGGGCGCCGGGTGAAAAACTGTTTTTT	CASRPGAPGEKLFF
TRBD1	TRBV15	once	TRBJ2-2	TGTGCCACCAGTACCGACAGGGCCACCGGGGAGCTGTTTTTT	CATSTDRATGELFF
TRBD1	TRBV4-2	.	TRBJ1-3	TGTGCCAGCAGCCAAATCCCAGGGGGTATAATAAACACCATATATTTT	CASSQIPGGIINTIYF
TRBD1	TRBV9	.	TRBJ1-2	TGTGCCAGCAGCGCCTGGGACAGACCCTATGGCTACACCTTC	CASSAWDRPYGYTF
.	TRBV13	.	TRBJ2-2	TGTGCCAGCAGCTTAGGCCGGCGTTCGTGGGGGGAGCTGTTTTTT	CASSLGRRSWGELFF
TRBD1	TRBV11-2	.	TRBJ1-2	TGTGCCAGCAGCGACAGGGTCCGCGCAGGGAATGGCTACACCTTC	CASSDRVRAGNGYTF
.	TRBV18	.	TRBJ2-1	TGTGCCAGCTCATCGGGGACACCCATAGGGAATGAGCAGTTCTTC	CASSSGTPIGNEQFF
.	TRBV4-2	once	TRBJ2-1	TGTGCCAGCAGCCAAGAGGAGGGGTTAGCATACAATGAGCAGTTCTTC	CASSQEEGLAYNEQFF
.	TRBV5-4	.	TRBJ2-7	TGTGCCAGCAGCTTGGAGGAGGGGGCCAGCTACGAGCAGTACTTC	CASSLEEGASYEQYF
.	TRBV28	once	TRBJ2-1	TGTGCCAGCAGTGCGCCCTGGACTATCGATGAGCAGTTCTTC	CASSAPWTIDEQFF
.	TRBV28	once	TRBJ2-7	TGTGCCAGCAGGACCAGGGGCTACGAGCAGTACTTC	CASRTRGYEQYF
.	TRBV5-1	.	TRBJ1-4	TGCGCCAGCAGCTTGTGGGGGGCGTCGGAGAATGAAAAACTGTTTTTT	CASSLWGASENEKLFF
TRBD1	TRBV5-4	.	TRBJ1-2	TGTGCCAGCAGCCTCCGCGAGGGGGCAGACTATGGCTACACCTTC	CASSLREGADYGYTF
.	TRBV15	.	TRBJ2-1	TGTGCCACCAGCTCCGAGACAGAGAGCAATGAGCAGTTCTTC	CATSSETESNEQFF
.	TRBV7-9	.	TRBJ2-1	TGTGCCAGCAGCTCCGTCTCCAAGGGCGAGCAGTTCTTC	CASSSVSKGEQFF
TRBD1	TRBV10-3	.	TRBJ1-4	TGTGCCATCAGGGGGGACAGCTCCAATGAAAAACTGTTTTTT	CAIRGDSSNEKLFF
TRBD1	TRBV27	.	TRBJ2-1	TGTGCCAGCAGTTCCGGGACAGGGGTCCGGAATGAGCAGTTCTTC	CASSSGTGVRNEQFF
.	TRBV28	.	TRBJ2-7	TGTGCCAGCAGTGGCGGGTTTGATTACGAGCAGTACTTC	CASSGGFDYEQYF
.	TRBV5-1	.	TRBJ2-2	TGCGCCAGCAGCTACTACCCCCAGGGGTTTGAAGGAGCCGGGGAGCTGTTTTTT	CASSYYPQGFEGAGELFF
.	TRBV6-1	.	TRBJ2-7	TGTGCCAGCAGTGAACCGGGGGCGGGCGAGCAGTACTTC	CASSEPGAGEQYF
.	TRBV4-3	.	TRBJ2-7	TGCGCCAGCAGCCAAGAGACAGCCTCCTCCTCCTACGAGCAGTACTTC	CASSQETASSSYEQYF
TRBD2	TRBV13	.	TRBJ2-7	TGTGCCAGCAGCCCACATGGGACTAGCGGGAAAGACGAGCAGTACTTC	CASSPHGTSGKDEQYF
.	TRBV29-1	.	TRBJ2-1	TGCAGCGTTGACTGGGGTTTGGCAGGTGAGCAGTTCTTC	CSVDWGLAGEQFF
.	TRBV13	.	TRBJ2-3	TGTGCCAGCAGCTTAGAATCCCGAAATACGCAGTATTTT	CASSLESRNTQYF
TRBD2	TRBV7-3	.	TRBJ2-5	TGTGCCAGCAGCTTGGGGTTAGCGGGAGCGGAAACTCAAGAGACCCAGTACTTC	CASSLGLAGAETQETQYF
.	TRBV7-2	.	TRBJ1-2	TGTGCCAGCAGCAAACCTGTGACAGTGGTGGACTATGGCTACACCTTC	CASSKPVTVVDYGYTF
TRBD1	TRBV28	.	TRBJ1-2	TGTGCCAGCAGAGGGGGCCAAGACTATGGCTACACCTTC	CASRGGQDYGYTF
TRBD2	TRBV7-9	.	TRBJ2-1	TGTGCCAGCAGCTCCCGGACTAGCGGGAGGTCCCGCTCCTACAATGAGCAGTTCTTC	CASSSRTSGRSRSYNEQFF
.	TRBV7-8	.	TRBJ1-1	TGTGCCAGCAGGAGGGGGATCCTTTTGAACACTGAAGCTTTCTTT	CASRRGILLNTEAFF
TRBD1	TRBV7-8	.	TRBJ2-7	TGTGCCAGCAGCTTACTCCAGGGACAGGGCTTCTACGAGCAGTACTTC	CASSLLQGQGFYEQYF
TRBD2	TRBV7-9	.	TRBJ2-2	TGTGCCAGCAGCTTCCTTCAGGCAGCGGGAAGGGGGAACACCGGGGAGCTGTTTTTT	CASSFLQAAGRGNTGELFF
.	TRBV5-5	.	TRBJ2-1	TGTGCCAGCAGCCTTTCCTACAATGAGCAGTTCTTC	CASSLSYNEQFF
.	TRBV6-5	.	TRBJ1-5	TGTGCCAGCAGTTCAGGGCATGCGAGACAGCCCCAGCATTTT	CASSSGHARQPQHF
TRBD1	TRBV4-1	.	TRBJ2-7	TGCGCCAGCAGTTGGACAGGGGGTGCCGGGAGCGTCGCCTACGAGCAGTACTTC	CASSWTGGAGSVAYEQYF
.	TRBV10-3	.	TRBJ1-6	TGTGCCATCAGTGAGTCAGGGGACCCTTCACCCCTCCACTTT	CAISESGDPSPLHF
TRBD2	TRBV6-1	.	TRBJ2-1	TGTGCCAGCAGTGCCCCTAGCGGGAGATCCTACAATGAGCAGTTCTTC	CASSAPSGRSYNEQFF
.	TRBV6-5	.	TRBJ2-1	TGTGCCAGCAGCACCGGGACCCACAATGAGCAGTTCTTC	CASSTGTHNEQFF
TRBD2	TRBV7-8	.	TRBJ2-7	TGTGCCAGCAGCCCCGCGGGGGGGGCCTACGAGCAGTACTTC	CASSPAGGAYEQYF
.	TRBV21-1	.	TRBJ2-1	TGTGCCAGCAGTTACTCGAGGCGGGAGGGTACCCCACGCTCCTACAATGAGCAGTTCTTC	CASSYSRREGTPRSYNEQFF
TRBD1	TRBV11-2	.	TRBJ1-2	TGTGCCAGCAGCTTAGTCGGGACAGGGGTTCTCTATGGCTACACCTTC	CASSLVGTGVLYGYTF
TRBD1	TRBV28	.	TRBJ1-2	TGTGCCAGCAGTTTGGGCGTCCCGGGACAGGGGGCTTATGGCTACACCTTC	CASSLGVPGQGAYGYTF
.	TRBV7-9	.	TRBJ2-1	TGTGCCAGCAGCCAATGGTCCAGGACAGATGAGCAGTTCTTC	CASSQWSRTDEQFF
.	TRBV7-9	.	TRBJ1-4	TGTGCCAGCAAACGGTCCCCCAGGGCCCCTAATGAAAAACTGTTTTTT	CASKRSPRAPNEKLFF
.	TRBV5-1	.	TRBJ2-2	TGCGCCAGCAGCTTAGTGACCCTCGGGGGCGGGGAGCTGTTTTTT	CASSLVTLGGGELFF
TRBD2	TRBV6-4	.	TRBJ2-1	TGTGCCAGCAGTGAAATGGTAGCGGGAGCTAGGAACAATGAGCAGTTCTTC	CASSEMVAGARNNEQFF
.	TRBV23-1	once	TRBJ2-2	TGCGCCAGCAGTAACCGACCGGGACATCCCAGGGAGAACACCGGGGAGCTGTTTTTT	CASSNRPGHPRENTGELFF
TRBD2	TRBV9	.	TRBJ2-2	TGTGCCAGCAGCGCCTCAACTAGCGGGATGGACACCGGGGAGCTGTTTTTT	CASSASTSGMDTGELFF
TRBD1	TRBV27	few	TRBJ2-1	TGTGCCAGCAGCCTACAGGGGGCGGACAATGAGCAGTTCTTC	CASSLQGADNEQFF